This TCR beta chain was sequenced for a study of tumor-infiltrating lymphocytes in oesophageal squamous cell carcinoma. MiXCR, applied by TCRdb to the PCR reads, yields one record per CDR3 protein. The sample has fewer than 20,000 distinct CDR3 sequences, 40% to 45% seen once. The CDR3 runs 12 residues. Germline assignment: CDR1 MNHNS and CDR2 SASEGT. This clonotype occurred once. The source is a male donor with esophageal squamous cell carcinoma. The sequenced sample consisted of normal esophageal tissue next to the tumor. The J gene is TRBJ2-3, the V gene TRBV6-1; no reliable D call. The closer fit of TRBJ1-1 to the DNA end suggests the J call may be wrong. CDR3 nucleotides: TGTGCCAGCAGTCCGGTCTACACTGAAGCTTTCTTT. Protein: CASSPVYTEAFF.